These 20 T cell receptor beta chains were all obtained from the same sample, sequenced in a study of T cells after yellow fever vaccination. TCRdb independently ran MiXCR on the 5' RACE reads; one entry per CDR3 protein. The repertoire has 170,000 or so distinct CDR3 sequences, 6.2% of them found once; the top ten carry less than 3.5%. This specimen was CD4+ T cells sorted from PBMCs, taken on the day of the first yellow fever vaccination. All receptors derive from a man aged 18 to 30 who received the YFV17D yellow fever vaccine.

This clonotype appeared many times. V is TRBV7-2 and J is TRBJ2-1; 7 bases match TRBD2. V dropped 6 bases and J dropped 9; count of bases not matched to a gene: 11. Germline V lookup: CDR1 SGHTA, CDR2 FQGNSA. CDR3 length: 14 residues. The CDR3: CASRRDYGSIEQFF. CDR3 DNA: TGTGCCAGCAGGCGGGACTATGGGTCAATTGAGCAGTTCTTC.

This sequence joins TRBV20-1 and TRBJ2-3; the match to TRBD1 covers 10 bases. V lost 2 bases, J lost 10 bases, and 15 bases stayed unmatched. The CDR3 contains 16 residues. Germline V gene data show CDR1 as DFQATT and CDR2 as SNEGSKA (reference sequence). CDR3 nucleotides: TGCAGTGCTAGAAGCCCGACAGGGGGCGATGGTTTTCCGCAGTATTTT. It codes for CSARSPTGGDGFPQYF.

There are many counts of this clonotype. The rearrangement uses TRBV5-1 and TRBJ2-5; 10 nucleotides align to TRBD2. Germline-derived CDR1 and CDR2 are SGHRS and YFSETQ. With 4 bases clipped from V and 6 bases from J, the junction kept 15 bases outside the gene matches. This CDR3 is 17 amino acids long. CDR3 in DNA: TGCGCCAGCAGCCCCGGGGCAGCGGGGGGGCCGACAAAGACCCAGTACTTC. This codes for CASSPGAAGGPTKTQYF. Combining the CDR3 with reference TRBV5-1 and TRBJ2-5 gives the whole variable domain KAGVTQTPRYLIKTRGQQVTLSCSPISGHRSVSWYQQTPGQGLQFLFEYFSETQRNKGNFPGRFSGRQFSNSRSEMNVSTLELGDSALYLCASSPGAAGGPTKTQYFGPGTRLLVL.

There are many counts of this clonotype. This chain links TRBV29-1 with TRBJ2-5, with TRBD1 as a possible D gene (5 bases). Germline V gene data show CDR1 as SQVTM and CDR2 as ANQGSEA. V lost 7 bases and J lost 9, with 18 bases in between. The CDR3 totals 12 residues. CDR3: CSARVNSLSQYF. CDR3 nucleotides: TGCAGCGCCAGGGTTAATAGTTTGTCCCAGTACTTC.

In its sample, this clonotype was seen many times. The chain is built from TRBV6-2 or TRBV6-3 and TRBJ1-6; 10 bases fit TRBD1. Germline values: CDR1 MNHEY, CDR2 SVGEGT. This CDR3 region has 14 residues. V dropped 7 bases and J dropped 15; count of bases not matched to a gene: 12. The CDR3 loop is CASIRQGAPSVLHF. The CDR3 DNA follows: TGTGCCAGCATCCGACAGGGGGCCCCCTCGGTCCTCCACTTT.

This clonotype occurred many times. The chain employs TRBV4-1 and TRBJ2-4; D is undetermined. The CDR3 sequence is 14 residues long. The V gene lost 0 bases and the J gene lost 7 bases, with 10 bases spanning the gap. Germline V gives CDR1 MGHRA, CDR2 YSYEKL. CDR3 protein: CASSQDVAGNIQYF. For the CDR3, the DNA is TGCGCCAGCAGCCAAGATGTGGCTGGGAACATTCAGTACTTC.

Many counts were recorded for this clonotype. This chain joins TRBV28 and TRBJ1-5; no clear D gene. The germline V gene encodes CDR1 MDHEN and CDR2 SYDVKM. CDR3 size: 15 residues. The V and J ends lost 4 bases and 2 bases respectively, with 12 bases between them. The CDR3 protein is CASSSTWGRNQPQHF. The CDR3 DNA follows: TGTGCCAGCAGTTCGACCTGGGGTCGCAATCAGCCCCAGCATTTT.

This rearrangement joins TRBV29-1 to TRBJ2-5; D gene ambiguous. Germline V gene lookup returns CDR1 SQVTM and CDR2 ANQGSEA. CDR3 size: 11 residues. Trimming shortened V by 4 bases and J by 4 bases, and 7 bases separated the two germline ends. In nucleotides, the CDR3 is TGCAGCGTTGGGTACCCAGAGACCCAGTACTTC. It codes for CSVGYPETQYF.

CDR3 bases: TGCAGTGCTAGAAAACCTAGTGGCACCGGGGAGCTGTTTTTT. It yields the protein CSARKPSGTGELFF. The rearrangement links TRBV20-1 to TRBJ2-2, with unresolved D. V was shortened by 2 bases and J by 4 bases, with 11 bases between the two germline ends. Germline loops: CDR1 DFQATT, CDR2 SNEGSKA (reference sequence). This CDR3 is 14 amino acids long.

This clonotype was observed a few times. This sequence joins TRBV20-1 and TRBJ2-1; D is perhaps TRBD2 (5 bases). Trimming took 2 bases from V and 5 from J, leaving 19 bases between them. Germline-derived CDR1 and CDR2 are DFQATT and SNEGSKA (reference sequence). The CDR3 is 16 amino acids. CDR3 in DNA: TGCAGTGCTAGATCTCCGAGGGCCGCGGACCACAATGAGCAGTTCTTC. Its protein is CSARSPRAADHNEQFF.

There are a few counts of this clonotype. The chain is built from TRBV4-3 and TRBJ1-6; D is ambiguous. V was clipped by 1 base and J by 11 bases, with 9 bases between them. Per the germline V gene, CDR1 is LGHNA and CDR2 is YSLEER. This CDR3 has 13 amino acids. The CDR3 sequence: CASSQVDGPPLHF. The CDR3 nucleotides read TGCGCCAGCAGCCAAGTTGACGGTCCACCCCTCCACTTT.

J is TRBJ2-3 and V is TRBV27, with TRBD2 matching 10 bases. The V gene's germline CDR1 is MNHEY and CDR2 SMNVEV (reference sequence). The V and J ends lost 11 bases and 4 bases, in that order; junction bases with no gene match: 9. This CDR3 has 14 amino acids. CDR3 sequence (DNA): TGTGCCGCCCGAAGCGGGGGGGCCGCAGATACGCAGTATTTT. Translating gives CAARSGGAADTQYF.

This clonotype was observed at least ten times. The V gene is TRBV18, the J gene TRBJ1-5; 10 positions match TRBD1. The germline CDR1 and CDR2 sequences are KGHSH and LQKENI. The V gene end was trimmed by 3 bases and the J gene end by 5 bases; junction bases not matched to a gene: 4. The CDR3 runs 15 residues. The CDR3 nucleotides read TGTGCCAGCTCACCCGGGACAGGGGCATATCAGCCCCAGCATTTT. It codes for CASSPGTGAYQPQHF.

This clonotype was recorded at least ten times. V and J are TRBV29-1 and TRBJ2-3; 12 bases are a match to TRBD1. The CDR3 loop spans 14 amino acids. The V and J ends lost 7 bases and 4 bases, in that order; junction bases with no gene match: 6. The germline gives CDR1 SQVTM, CDR2 ANQGSEA. The CDR3 nucleotides are TGCAGCGCCTCGGGGACAGGGGGCTCAGATACGCAGTATTTT. It translates to CSASGTGGSDTQYF.

This clonotype has at least ten counts. V is TRBV7-9 and J is TRBJ2-3; 8 bases are a match to TRBD2. The CDR3 consists of 16 residues. Unmatched junction bases numbered 11, after V lost 5 bases and J lost 4 bases. From germline, CDR1 is SEHNR and CDR2 FQNEAQ (reference sequence). In DNA, the CDR3 is TGTGCCAGCAGCCGACCTGGCGCGGGGGGCGCAGATACGCAGTATTTT. As protein: CASSRPGAGGADTQYF.

This clonotype was seen ten or more times. The rearrangement links TRBV7-8 to TRBJ2-1; 7 bases map to TRBD2. CDR3 length: 14 residues. Trimming cost V 3 bases and J 4 bases; bases outside gene matches: 3. CDR1 is SGHVS and CDR2 is FQNEAQ in the germline V gene. CDR3 protein: CASSLTSLYNEQFF. DNA for the CDR3: TGTGCCAGCAGCTTGACTAGCCTGTACAATGAGCAGTTCTTC.

The sample holds many counts of this clonotype. The chain joins TRBV7-2 to TRBJ2-5, with TRBD2 matching 11 bases. The CDR3 totals 17 residues. With V trimmed by 2 bases and J by 2 bases, 7 bases remained unmatched. Looked up from germline, CDR1 is SGHTA and CDR2 is FQGNSA. CDR3 amino acids: CASSLNVPSGGQETQYF. Written as DNA, the CDR3 is TGTGCCAGCAGCTTAAATGTCCCTAGCGGGGGGCAAGAGACCCAGTACTTC.

This clonotype was observed many times. The chain joins TRBV4-3 to TRBJ2-3; TRBD2 aligns across 8 bases. Germline CDR1 LGHNA, CDR2 YSLEER. The CDR3 covers 13 residues. After removal of 2 bases from V and 5 bases from J, the junction contained 0 bases not matched to a gene. CDR3 coding DNA: TGCGCCAGCAGCCAAACTAGCGGAGATACGCAGTATTTT. Encoded protein: CASSQTSGDTQYF.

The sample holds a few counts of this clonotype. The chain joins TRBV7-2 to TRBJ2-7, with 7 bases lining up with TRBD1. The CDR3 length is 15 residues. The V and J ends lost 5 bases and 3 bases, in that order; junction bases with no gene match: 10. Germline V gives CDR1 SGHTA, CDR2 FQGNSA. The CDR3 DNA reads TGTGCCAGCAGCCCCGCGGACAGGACGGGCTACGAGCAGTACTTC. This sequence encodes CASSPADRTGYEQYF.

This clonotype has ten or more counts. The chain employs TRBV28 and TRBJ1-2, with D hard to call. This CDR3 has 10 residues. With 3 bases removed from V and 6 bases from J, the gap between germline ends came to 2 bases. Germline CDR1 reads MDHEN; CDR2 reads SYDVKM. The CDR3 DNA follows: TGTGCCAGCAGTTTTAATGGCTACACCTTC. Its translation is CASSFNGYTF.